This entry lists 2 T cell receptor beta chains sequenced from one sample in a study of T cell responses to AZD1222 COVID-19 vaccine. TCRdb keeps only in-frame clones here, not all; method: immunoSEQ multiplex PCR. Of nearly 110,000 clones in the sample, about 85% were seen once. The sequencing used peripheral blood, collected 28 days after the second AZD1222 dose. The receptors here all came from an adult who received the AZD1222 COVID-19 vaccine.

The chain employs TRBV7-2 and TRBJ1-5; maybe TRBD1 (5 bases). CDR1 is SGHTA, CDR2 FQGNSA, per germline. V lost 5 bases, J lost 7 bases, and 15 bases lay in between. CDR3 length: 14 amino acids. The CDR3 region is CASSQLGTRQPQHF. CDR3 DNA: TGTGCCAGCAGCCAACTTGGGACCCGGCAGCCCCAGCATTTT.

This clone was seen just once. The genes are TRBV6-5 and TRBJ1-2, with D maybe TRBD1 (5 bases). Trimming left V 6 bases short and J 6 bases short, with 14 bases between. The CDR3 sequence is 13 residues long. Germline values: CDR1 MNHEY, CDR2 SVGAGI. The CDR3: CASSTGSGHGYTF. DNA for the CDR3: TGTGCCAGCAGCACAGGATCCGGGCATGGCTACACCTTC.